The T cell receptor beta chain under discussion was sequenced for a study of cytomegalovirus exposure and HLA in healthy donors. In the PCR, 60 Vbeta and 13 Jbeta primers were used. Sequencing was performed with immunoSEQ multiplex PCR; in TCRdb, only in-frame clones are kept and a portion is missing. The sample carries about 130,000 clones, more than 65% recorded once. Per the germline V gene, CDR1 is SGHKS and CDR2 is YYEKEE (reference sequence). CDR3 length equals 15 residues. V shed 0 bases and J 6 bases; nucleotides not matched to a gene: 6. The J gene is TRBJ2-1, the V gene TRBV5-5; 7 bases are a match to TRBD2. The TCR sequence derives from a man in his fifties in good health and CMV-seronegative. Specimen: PBMCs. CDR3 amino acids: CASSLGRGVSNEQFF. For the CDR3, the DNA is TGTGCCAGCAGCTTGGGACGGGGGGTAAGCAATGAGCAGTTCTTC.